Below, 19 T cell receptor beta chains from the same sample are listed, as sequenced in a study of vaccination effects on CD4 cells after COVID-19. These receptors' antigens are unknown. Before sequencing, viral peptide pools were used by the ViraFEST assay to expand antigen-specific CD4+ T cells. Upon completion of around ten days in culture, CD4+ T cells were isolated. Nucleocapsid antibody tests were negative, and the vaccine recipients had no prior SARS-CoV-2 infection. The table came from immunoSEQ multiplex PCR; TCRdb's copy has only in-frame clones and leaves some out. In the table there are about 65,000 clones, approximately 79% of which are singletons. The specimen comprised CD4+ T cells from PBMCs cultured with HCoV-NL63 spike peptides, sampled before COVID-19 vaccination. The receptors were sampled from a human donor who received a COVID-19 vaccine.

CDR3 region: CASSDDWAGELFF. In DNA form, the CDR3 reads TGTGCCAGCAGTGACGACTGGGCCGGGGAGCTGTTTTTT. J is TRBJ2-2 and V is TRBV6-4; D is undetermined. Deletions cut 2 bases from V and 6 bases from J, with 7 bases between. Looked up from germline, CDR1 is MRHNA and CDR2 is SNTAGT. The CDR3 sequence is 13 residues long.

The V gene is TRBV29-1, the J gene TRBJ2-7, with D possibly TRBD1 on 6 matching bases. The CDR3 is 13 residues long. The V end lost 5 bases, the J end lost 7 bases, and 18 bases lay between the germline ends. CDR1 and CDR2 (germline): SQVTM, ANQGSEA. CDR3 residues: CSVLAGAQGEQYV. The CDR3 coding sequence is TGCAGCGTTTTGGCCGGGGCGCAGGGGGAGCAGTACGTC.

J is TRBJ2-1 and V is TRBV19; 10 positions match TRBD2. There are 16 residues in the CDR3. The junction had 11 bases not matched to a gene; V was cut back by 5 bases and J by 7 bases. Germline V gene lookup returns CDR1 LNHDA and CDR2 SQIVND (reference sequence). CDR3 in amino acids: CASSSTLAGYRNEQFF. CDR3 nucleotide sequence: TGTGCCAGTAGTTCAACACTAGCGGGGTACAGGAATGAGCAGTTCTTC.

Details on this clone: This same CDR3 is encoded by further DNA sequences in the sample. This sequence joins TRBV18 and TRBJ1-1; D ambiguous. Germline CDR1 is KGHSH and CDR2 is LQKENI. The germline V and J ends were trimmed by 3 bases and 1 base, with 6 bases remaining between them. This CDR3 contains 13 residues. CDR3 loop: CASSPDGNTEAFF. The CDR3 nucleotides read TGTGCCAGCTCACCGGACGGGAACACTGAAGCTTTCTTT.

V gene TRBV19 combines with J gene TRBJ2-5, with D maybe TRBD1 (6 bases). Germline CDR1 is LNHDA and CDR2 is SQIVND (reference sequence). The CDR3 has 14 amino acids. Between the trimmed V and J ends, which lost 4 bases and 4 bases, there was a span of 13 bases. The CDR3 protein is CASSTDTGPETQYF. The CDR3 DNA reads TGTGCCAGTAGTACAGACACAGGGCCAGAGACCCAGTACTTC.

The rearrangement uses TRBV7-2 and TRBJ2-1; 15 bases match TRBD2. The CDR3 has 16 residues. Germline-derived CDR1 and CDR2 are SGHTA and FQGNSA. J was trimmed by 7 bases and V by 5 bases; bases with no gene match: 6. The CDR3 loop is CASSLWTSGGGNEQFF. In nucleotides, the CDR3 is TGTGCCAGCAGCCTCTGGACTAGCGGGGGGGGGAATGAGCAGTTCTTC. Full variable domain (remainder filled in from reference TRBV7-2 and TRBJ2-1): GAGVSQSPSNKVTEKGKDVELRCDPISGHTALYWYRQSLGQGLEFLIYFQGNSAPDKSGLPSDRFSAERTGGSVSTLTIQRTQQEDSAVYLCASSLWTSGGGNEQFFGPGTRLTVL.

This chain links TRBV5-1 with TRBJ1-1; D perhaps matches TRBD1 (5 bases). Germline CDR1 is SGHRS and CDR2 is YFSETQ. Trimming removed 2 bases from V and 7 bases from J, with 12 bases in between. The CDR3 has 13 amino acids. CDR3 amino acids: CASSFERTNEAFF. CDR3 in DNA: TGCGCCAGCAGCTTTGAAAGGACAAATGAAGCTTTCTTT.

The chain joins TRBV2 to TRBJ1-4; D may be TRBD1 (6 bases). Trimming stripped 3 bases from V and 8 bases from J, with 16 bases between. Looked up from germline, CDR1 is SNHLY and CDR2 is FYNNEI. The length of the CDR3 is 15 residues. CDR3 protein: CASSDVQGRGEKLFF. As DNA, the CDR3 is TGTGCCAGCAGTGACGTACAGGGAAGGGGAGAAAAACTGTTTTTT. Using reference TRBV2 and TRBJ1-4 for the parts outside the CDR3, the full variable domain is EPEVTQTPSHQVTQMGQEVILRCVPISNHLYFYWYRQILGQKVEFLVSFYNNEISEKSEIFDDQFSVERPDGSNFTLKIRSTKLEDSAMYFCASSDVQGRGEKLFFGSGTQLSVL.

This clone turned up a few times. This sequence joins TRBV7-2 and TRBJ1-6; D is uncertain. In germline, CDR1 is SGHTA, CDR2 FQGNSA. This CDR3 is built from 16 residues. V was cut by 2 bases and J by 5 bases, with 13 bases left in between. The CDR3 is CASSLLGAANNSPLHF. DNA for the CDR3: TGTGCCAGCAGCTTACTCGGTGCAGCCAATAATTCACCCCTCCACTTT.

This clone has only a few counts. The V and J genes are TRBV7-9 and TRBJ2-3, with D possibly TRBD2 on 7 matching bases. V lost 2 bases to trimming and J lost 11 bases, with 8 bases between them. This CDR3 contains 11 residues. Germline V gene sequence: CDR1 SEHNR, CDR2 FQNEAQ (reference sequence). In DNA form, the CDR3 reads TGTGCCAGCAGCTTAAGGGGGGGGCAGTATTTT. It specifies CASSLRGGQYF.

The rearrangement uses TRBV9 and TRBJ1-1, with no clear D. With 3 bases removed from V and 1 base from J, the gap between germline ends came to 7 bases. Germline CDR1 reads SGDLS; CDR2 reads YYNGEE. The CDR3 has 13 residues. CDR3 coding DNA: TGTGCCAGCAGCGCCTCACGGAACACTGAAGCTTTCTTT. This translates into CASSASRNTEAFF.

The chain has TRBV5-6 and TRBJ1-3; D is possibly TRBD1 (6 bases). Trimming cost V 0 bases and J 0 bases, with 10 bases left between them. Per the germline V gene, CDR1 is SGHDT and CDR2 is YYEEEE. This CDR3 has 16 residues. CDR3 in DNA: TGTGCCAGCAGCTTGGGGGGGGCCTTCTCTGGAAACACCATATATTTT. It translates to CASSLGGAFSGNTIYF.

This chain connects TRBV30 to TRBJ1-4; the match to TRBD1 covers 7 bases. The V and J ends lost 0 bases and 6 bases, in that order; junction bases with no gene match: 7. Germline V CDR1 and CDR2: GTSNPN, SVGIG (reference sequence). CDR3 length equals 15 residues. As DNA, the CDR3 is TGTGCCTGGAGTGTGTCAGGCAGGGGGTATGAAAAACTGTTTTTT. Amino acid sequence: CAWSVSGRGYEKLFF.

This clone was picked up one time. V is TRBV4-3 and J is TRBJ1-3; D unclear. Trimming stripped 0 bases from V and 8 bases from J, with 11 bases between. Germline CDR1 is LGHNA and CDR2 is YSLEER. The CDR3 length is 14 residues. CDR3 DNA sequence: TGCGCCAGCAGCCAAGACCGGTATACGGACACCATATATTTT. This codes for CASSQDRYTDTIYF.

DNA of the CDR3: TGTGCCAGCAGGCTACAGGGTATCGATGAGCAGTTCTTC. Its translation: CASRLQGIDEQFF. The V call is TRBV7-2, the J call TRBJ2-1; the D gene is possibly TRBD1 (6 bases). Trimming shortened V by 6 bases and J by 8 bases, and 14 bases separated the two germline ends. Germline CDR1 is SGHTA and CDR2 is FQGNSA. The CDR3 spans 13 residues. Filled out from reference TRBV7-2 and TRBJ2-1, the complete variable domain reads GAGVSQSPSNKVTEKGKDVELRCDPISGHTALYWYRQSLGQGLEFLIYFQGNSAPDKSGLPSDRFSAERTGGSVSTLTIQRTQQEDSAVYLCASRLQGIDEQFFGPGTRLTVL.

The CDR3 sequence is CASRQPGANTGELFF. The CDR3 nucleotides read TGTGCCAGCAGGCAACCCGGGGCGAACACCGGGGAGCTGTTTTTT. This chain joins TRBV7-2 and TRBJ2-2; D is perhaps TRBD2 (5 bases). This CDR3 is 15 amino acids long. V shed 6 bases and J shed 0 bases, with 11 bases lying between them. Germline loops: CDR1 SGHTA, CDR2 FQGNSA.

The gene calls are TRBV2 and TRBJ2-7; 8 nucleotides line up with TRBD1. The CDR3 sequence is 14 residues long. Germline CDR1 SNHLY, CDR2 FYNNEI. After removal of 4 bases from V and 11 bases from J, the junction contained 13 bases not matched to a gene. Written as DNA, the CDR3 is TGTGCCAGCAGTGCCGGGACAGGTTTCTTGTATAAGTACGTC. Its translation: CASSAGTGFLYKYV.

This clone was counted a single time. The chain uses TRBV2 and TRBJ2-2; TRBD2 aligns across 13 bases. Germline lookup yields CDR1 SNHLY and CDR2 FYNNEI. The CDR3 is 16 amino acids. V lost 7 bases, J lost 2 bases, and 4 bases stayed unmatched. CDR3 amino acids: CASTRTSGGNTGELFF. CDR3 in DNA: TGTGCCAGCACCCGGACTAGCGGGGGAAACACCGGGGAGCTGTTTTTT.

The rearrangement uses TRBV11-3 and TRBJ2-5; D is ambiguous. The V end lost 5 bases, the J end lost 1 base, and 8 bases lay between the germline ends. The germline gives CDR1 SGHNT, CDR2 YENEEA. CDR3 size: 13 residues. For the CDR3, the DNA is TGTGCCAGCAGCCCCCGGTCCCAAGAGACCCAGTACTTC. Protein: CASSPRSQETQYF. Looking up the rest from reference TRBV11-3 and TRBJ2-5 gives the full variable domain: EAGVVQSPRYKIIEKKQPVAFWCNPISGHNTLYWYLQNLGQGPELLIRYENEEAVDDSQLPKDRFSAERLKGVDSTLKIQPAELGDSAVYLCASSPRSQETQYFGPGTRLLVL.